The present TCR beta chain was sequenced within a study of blood T cell repertoires in COVID-19. Whole-study context: Samples came from the United States, Italy and Spain, spanning acute and convalescent COVID-19.

Original data processing: Amplifying reference gene primers gave estimates of nucleated cell counts. Here immunoSEQ multiplex PCR was the method, and the copy in TCRdb shows in-frame clones only, minus some. For V, J and clone size, that table is used; D and trimming come from the DNA. The sample records some 120,000 clones, roughly 84% being singletons. This CDR3 comprises 12 residues. The germline V gene has CDR1 KGHDR and CDR2 SFDVKD. Trimming left V 7 bases short and J 8 bases short, with 11 bases between. This clone has just one count. The sample taken for sequencing was peripheral blood. The sequence came from a woman aged 30 to 39 who had recovered from COVID-19. The V and J genes are TRBV24-1 and TRBJ2-1; perhaps TRBD2 as D (6 bases). The CDR3 here is CATSGRKDEQFF. Written as DNA, the CDR3 is TGTGCCACCAGCGGGAGAAAGGATGAGCAGTTCTTC.